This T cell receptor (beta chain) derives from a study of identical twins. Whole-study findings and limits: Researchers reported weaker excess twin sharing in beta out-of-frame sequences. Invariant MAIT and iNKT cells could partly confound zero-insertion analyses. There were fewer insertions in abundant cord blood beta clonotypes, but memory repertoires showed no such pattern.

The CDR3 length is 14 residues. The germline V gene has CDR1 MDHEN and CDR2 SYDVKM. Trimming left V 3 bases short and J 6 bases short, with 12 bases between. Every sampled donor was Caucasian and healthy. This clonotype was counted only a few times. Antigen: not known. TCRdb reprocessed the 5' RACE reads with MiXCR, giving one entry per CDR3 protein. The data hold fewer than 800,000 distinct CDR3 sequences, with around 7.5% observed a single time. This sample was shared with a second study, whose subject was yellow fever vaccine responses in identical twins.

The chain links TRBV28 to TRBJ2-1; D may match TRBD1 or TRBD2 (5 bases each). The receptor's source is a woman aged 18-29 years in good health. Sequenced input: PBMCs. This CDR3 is CASSFSGTANEQFF. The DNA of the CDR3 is TGTGCCAGCAGTTTCTCCGGGACGGCCAATGAGCAGTTCTTC.